This T cell receptor beta chain was obtained from a study of radiation and T cells in renal cell carcinoma. Study-level results: Without pretreatment biopsies, baseline tumor clonotype presence was undetermined. From baseline, blood top tumor clonotypes peaked at 2 weeks post-radiation.

Time point specified: blood 4 weeks post-SBRT, at nephrectomy. Treatment reported: 15 Gy SBRT to primary tumor, nephrectomy 4 weeks later. The patient's renal cell carcinoma had clear cell pathology. The V end lost 0 bases, the J end lost 1 base, and 10 bases lay between the germline ends. There are 16 residues in the CDR3. Germline V gene sequence: CDR1 MGHRA, CDR2 YSYEKL. About this clone itself: The antigen is not known.

TCRdb's copy holds only in-frame clones and misses some; the assay was immunoSEQ multiplex PCR. Altogether 150,000 or so clones are present, approximately 90% being singletons, with the ten largest covering about 10%. The chain employs TRBV4-1 and TRBJ1-5; tentative D call: TRBD1 (5 bases). This receptor was obtained from a woman in her forties or fifties with renal cell carcinoma. The sample consisted of blood, taken from a patient whose treatment included radiotherapy and nephrectomy. Written as DNA, the CDR3 is TGCGCCAGCAGCCAAGATGGGGCAGGGAGCAATCAGCCCCAGCATTTT. Residues: CASSQDGAGSNQPQHF.